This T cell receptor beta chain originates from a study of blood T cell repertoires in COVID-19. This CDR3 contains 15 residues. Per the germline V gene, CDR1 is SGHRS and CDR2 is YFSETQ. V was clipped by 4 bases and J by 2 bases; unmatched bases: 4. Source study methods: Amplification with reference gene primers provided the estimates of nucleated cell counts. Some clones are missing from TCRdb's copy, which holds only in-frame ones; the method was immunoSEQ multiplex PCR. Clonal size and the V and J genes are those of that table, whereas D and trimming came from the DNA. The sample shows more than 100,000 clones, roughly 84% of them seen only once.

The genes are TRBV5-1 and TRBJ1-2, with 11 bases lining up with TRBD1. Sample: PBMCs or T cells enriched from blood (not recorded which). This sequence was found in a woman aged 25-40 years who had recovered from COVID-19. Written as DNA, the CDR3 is TGCGCCAGCAGCCCAGGGGACAGGGGGAACTATGGCTACACCTTC. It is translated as CASSPGDRGNYGYTF.